The 11 T cell receptor beta chains below were found in one sample sequenced in a study of shared clonotypes between healthy human individuals. Libraries were prepared by immunoSEQ multiplex PCR; TCRdb keeps only in-frame clonotypes and omits some of them. The sample has hundreds of thousands of clones; roughly 73% are singletons. Sequencing was performed on memory CD4+ T cells sorted from blood. Subset reported: CD45RA-negative fraction. These receptors all come from a woman aged 25 to 39 in good health.

The chain links TRBV5-1 to TRBJ2-7; no definite D call. This CDR3 spans 13 amino acids. Germline V gene lookup returns CDR1 SGHRS and CDR2 YFSETQ. V gave up 5 bases and J gave up 0 bases, with 9 bases separating them. CDR3: CASRVDSSYEQYF. In nucleotides, the CDR3 is TGCGCCAGCAGGGTCGATAGCTCCTACGAGCAGTACTTC.

This clone turned up a few times. The CDR3 DNA sequence: TGTGCCAGCAGCCCTCCCCGCCGGTTCAACTCTGGAAACACCATATATTTT. Protein: CASSPPRRFNSGNTIYF. This rearrangement joins TRBV7-8 to TRBJ1-3; the D is unclear. The CDR3 contains 17 residues. The V end lost 5 bases, the J end lost 0 bases, and 17 bases lay between the germline ends. Germline V CDR1 and CDR2: SGHVS, FQNEAQ.

The V call is TRBV9, the J call TRBJ2-3, with D perhaps assigned TRBD1 or TRBD2 (5 bases each). Germline values: CDR1 SGDLS, CDR2 YYNGEE. This CDR3 has 14 residues. V lost 2 bases, J lost 3 bases, and 10 bases lay in between. For the CDR3, the DNA is TGTGCCAGCAGCGTGGGACCACCTACAGATACGCAGTATTTT. Translated: CASSVGPPTDTQYF.

The chain recombines TRBV5-1 with TRBJ1-1; TRBD1 might be the D (6 bases). The germline V gene has CDR1 SGHRS and CDR2 YFSETQ. There are 15 residues in the CDR3. The V and J ends lost 1 base and 0 bases respectively, with 10 bases between them. The CDR3 loop is CASSLRGQMNTEAFF. In DNA, the CDR3 is TGCGCCAGCAGCTTGAGAGGACAGATGAACACTGAAGCTTTCTTT.

V is TRBV6-5 and J is TRBJ2-5; the match to TRBD2 covers 11 bases. The CDR3 is 15 residues long. The trim removed 6 bases at V and 6 bases at J, leaving 9 bases unmatched. Germline CDR1 MNHEY, CDR2 SVGAGI. The CDR3, as DNA: TGTGCCAGCAGCTCCGGGGCTAGCGGGAGGAAGACCCAGTACTTC. This sequence encodes CASSSGASGRKTQYF.

The chain combines TRBV4-1 with TRBJ1-4; 9 bases fit TRBD1. The length of the CDR3 is 14 residues. The J segment lost 5 bases and the V segment lost 6 bases, leaving 4 bases of the junction unmatched. CDR1 is MGHRA, CDR2 YSYEKL, per germline. The CDR3 DNA sequence: TGCGCCAGCAGGCGGACAGGGGAAAATGAAAAACTGTTTTTT. Translated, it gives CASRRTGENEKLFF.

The genes are TRBV5-1 and TRBJ2-5; 8 bases align to TRBD2. Looked up from germline, CDR1 is SGHRS and CDR2 is YFSETQ. Losses at the gene ends were 0 bases for V and 0 bases for J; bases not matched to a gene: 4. CDR3 length equals 16 residues. Written as DNA, the CDR3 is TGCGCCAGCAGCTTGGGACTAGCGACCAACCAAGAGACCCAGTACTTC. Its protein product is CASSLGLATNQETQYF.

The chain recombines TRBV9 with TRBJ2-3; D gene uncertain. The CDR3 runs 13 residues. The germline CDR1 and CDR2 sequences are SGDLS and YYNGEE. V gave up 0 bases and J gave up 6 bases, with 8 bases separating them. The CDR3 region is CASSVGTEDTQYF. The CDR3 bases are TGTGCCAGCAGCGTAGGAACGGAGGATACGCAGTATTTT.

The chain employs TRBV19 and TRBJ1-1, with 8 bases aligning to TRBD1. Germline CDR1 is LNHDA and CDR2 is SQIVND (reference sequence). The junction had 9 bases not matched to a gene; V was cut back by 4 bases and J by 5 bases. This CDR3 comprises 15 residues. For the CDR3, the DNA is TGTGCCAGTAGTACCCAGGGGGCAGGGGGTACTGAAGCTTTCTTT. It yields the protein CASSTQGAGGTEAFF.

This chain uses TRBV5-1 with TRBJ1-2, with unresolved D. Germline loops: CDR1 SGHRS, CDR2 YFSETQ. V lost 4 bases and J 7 bases, leaving 11 bases between the germline ends. This CDR3 is 12 amino acids long. The chain's CDR3 is CASSASPGGYTF. CDR3 nucleotide sequence: TGCGCCAGCAGCGCCTCACCGGGTGGCTACACCTTC.

This clone appeared a few times. Other nucleotide sequences in the sample specify the same CDR3. This chain's CDR3 is CASSHGNSYEQYF. As DNA, the CDR3 is TGTGCCAGCAGCCATGGGAACTCCTACGAGCAGTACTTC. This chain connects TRBV14 to TRBJ2-7, with D uncertain. Trimming removed 3 bases from V and 0 bases from J, with 6 bases in between. The germline gives CDR1 SGHDN, CDR2 FVKESK. This CDR3 region has 13 residues.